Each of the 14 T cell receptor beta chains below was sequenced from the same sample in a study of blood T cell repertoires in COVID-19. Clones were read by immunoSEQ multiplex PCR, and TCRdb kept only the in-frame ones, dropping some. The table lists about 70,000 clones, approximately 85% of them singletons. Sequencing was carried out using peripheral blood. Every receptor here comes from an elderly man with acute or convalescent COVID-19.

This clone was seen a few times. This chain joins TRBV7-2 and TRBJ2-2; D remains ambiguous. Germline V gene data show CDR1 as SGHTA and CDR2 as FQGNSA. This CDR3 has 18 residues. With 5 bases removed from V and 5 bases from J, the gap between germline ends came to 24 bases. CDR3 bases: TGTGCCAGCAGCCCGTCCCTCCGCTCGGCCAAGGAGACCGGGGAGCTGTTTTTT. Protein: CASSPSLRSAKETGELFF.

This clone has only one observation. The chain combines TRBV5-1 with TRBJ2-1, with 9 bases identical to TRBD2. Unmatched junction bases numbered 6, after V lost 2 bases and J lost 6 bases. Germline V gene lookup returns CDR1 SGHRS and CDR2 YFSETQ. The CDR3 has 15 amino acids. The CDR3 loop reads CASSFGAGGTNEQFF. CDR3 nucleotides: TGCGCCAGCAGCTTTGGAGCGGGAGGAACCAATGAGCAGTTCTTC.

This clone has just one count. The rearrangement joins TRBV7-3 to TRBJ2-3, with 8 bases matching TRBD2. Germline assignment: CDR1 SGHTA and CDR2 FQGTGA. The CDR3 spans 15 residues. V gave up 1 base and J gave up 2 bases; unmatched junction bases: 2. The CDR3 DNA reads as TGTGCCAGCAGCTTAAGAGCGGGGGACACAGATACGCAGTATTTT. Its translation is CASSLRAGDTDTQYF.

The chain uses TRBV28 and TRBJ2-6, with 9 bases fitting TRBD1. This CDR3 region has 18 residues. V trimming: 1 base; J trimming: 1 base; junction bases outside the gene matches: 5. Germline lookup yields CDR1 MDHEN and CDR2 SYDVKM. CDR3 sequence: CASSLYLGTGSGANVLTF. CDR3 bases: TGTGCCAGCAGTTTATATTTGGGGACAGGGTCTGGGGCCAACGTCCTGACTTTC.

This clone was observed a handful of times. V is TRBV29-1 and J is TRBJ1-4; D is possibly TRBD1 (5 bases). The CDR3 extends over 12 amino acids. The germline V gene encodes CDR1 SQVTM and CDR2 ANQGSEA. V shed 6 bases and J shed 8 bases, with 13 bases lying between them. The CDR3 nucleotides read TGCAGCGTAAAGACAGTCCAGGAAAAACTGTTTTTT. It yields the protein CSVKTVQEKLFF.

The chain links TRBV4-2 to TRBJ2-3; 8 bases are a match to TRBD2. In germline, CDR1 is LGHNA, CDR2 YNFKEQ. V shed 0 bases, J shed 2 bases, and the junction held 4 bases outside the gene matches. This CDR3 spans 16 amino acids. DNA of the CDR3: TGTGCCAGCAGCCAAGAATTAGCGGGATACACAGATACGCAGTATTTT. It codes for CASSQELAGYTDTQYF.

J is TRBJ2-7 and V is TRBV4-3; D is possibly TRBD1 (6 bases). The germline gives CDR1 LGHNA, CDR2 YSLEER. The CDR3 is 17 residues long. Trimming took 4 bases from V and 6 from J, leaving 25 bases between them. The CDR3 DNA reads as TGCGCCAGCAGCCCTAGCCACAGGGAAACCCCCCTTTCCGAGCAGTACTTC. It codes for CASSPSHRETPLSEQYF.

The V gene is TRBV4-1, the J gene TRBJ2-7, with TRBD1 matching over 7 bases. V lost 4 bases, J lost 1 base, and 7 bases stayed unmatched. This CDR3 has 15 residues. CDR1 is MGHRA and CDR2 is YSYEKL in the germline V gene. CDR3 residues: CASSLGTGASYEQYF. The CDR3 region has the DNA TGCGCCAGCAGCCTAGGAACAGGGGCTTCCTACGAGCAGTACTTC.

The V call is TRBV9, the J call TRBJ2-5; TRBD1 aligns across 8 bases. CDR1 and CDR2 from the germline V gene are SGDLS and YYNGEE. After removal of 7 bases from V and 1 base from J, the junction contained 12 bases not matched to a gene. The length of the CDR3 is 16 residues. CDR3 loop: CASSSTGQGPQETQYF. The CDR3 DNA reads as TGTGCCAGCTCCTCGACCGGACAGGGACCCCAAGAGACCCAGTACTTC.

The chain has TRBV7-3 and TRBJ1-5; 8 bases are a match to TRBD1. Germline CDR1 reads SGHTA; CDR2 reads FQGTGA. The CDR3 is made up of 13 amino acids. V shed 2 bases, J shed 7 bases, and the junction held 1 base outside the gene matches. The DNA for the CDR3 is TGTGCCAGCAGCTTAGACAGGGGCCAGCCCCAGCATTTT. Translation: CASSLDRGQPQHF.

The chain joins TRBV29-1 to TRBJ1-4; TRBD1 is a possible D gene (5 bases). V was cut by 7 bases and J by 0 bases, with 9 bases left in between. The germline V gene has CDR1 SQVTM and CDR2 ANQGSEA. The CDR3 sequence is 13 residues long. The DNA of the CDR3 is TGCAGCGCTACGGGGGCAACTAATGAAAAACTGTTTTTT. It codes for CSATGATNEKLFF.

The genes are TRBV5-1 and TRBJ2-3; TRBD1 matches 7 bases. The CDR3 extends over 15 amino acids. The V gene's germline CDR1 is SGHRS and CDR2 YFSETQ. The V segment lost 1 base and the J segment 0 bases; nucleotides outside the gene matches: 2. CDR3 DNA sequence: TGCGCCAGCAGCTTGCAGGGGGTGAGCACAGATACGCAGTATTTT. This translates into CASSLQGVSTDTQYF. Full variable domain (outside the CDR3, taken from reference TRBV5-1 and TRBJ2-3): KAGVTQTPRYLIKTRGQQVTLSCSPISGHRSVSWYQQTPGQGLQFLFEYFSETQRNKGNFPGRFSGRQFSNSRSEMNVSTLELGDSALYLCASSLQGVSTDTQYFGPGTRLTVL.

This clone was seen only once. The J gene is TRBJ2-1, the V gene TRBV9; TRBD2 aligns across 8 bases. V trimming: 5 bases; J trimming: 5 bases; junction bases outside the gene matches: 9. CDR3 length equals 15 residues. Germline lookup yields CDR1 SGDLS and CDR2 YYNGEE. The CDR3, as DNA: TGTGCCAGCAGTCTAAGCGGGAGTAGGGACAATGAGCAGTTCTTC. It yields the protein CASSLSGSRDNEQFF.

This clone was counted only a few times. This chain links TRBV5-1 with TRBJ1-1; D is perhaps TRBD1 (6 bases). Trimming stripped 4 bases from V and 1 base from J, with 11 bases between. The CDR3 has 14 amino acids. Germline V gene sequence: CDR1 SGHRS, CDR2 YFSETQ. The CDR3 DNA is TGCGCCAGCAGCCAGGGACAAACGAACACTGAAGCTTTCTTT. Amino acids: CASSQGQTNTEAFF.